Listed here are 32 T cell receptor beta chains from one sample, sequenced in a study of T-cell reconstitution after alpha-beta-depleted transplantation in children. A library of TCRbeta sequences, prepared with unique molecular identifiers, was generated. TCRdb re-called the PCR reads with MiXCR, one entry per CDR3 protein. Among about a million distinct CDR3 sequences listed, around 30% were seen once. The material sequenced was PBMCs, mostly from graft donor cells, taken 360 days after TCRalphabeta/CD19-depleted stem cell transplant. The receptors were sampled from a boy younger than two who had a stem cell transplant for SCID, so the T cells may come from the graft donor.

This clonotype was seen a handful of times. The rearrangement joins TRBV12-3 or TRBV12-4 to TRBJ1-1; D is unclear. V lost 3 bases, J lost 8 bases, and 13 bases lay in between. The CDR3 has 13 amino acids. CDR3 coding DNA: TGTGCCAGCAGTTTTGTTAAGAGACCCGAAGCTTTCTTT. Translation: CASSFVKRPEAFF.

The J gene is TRBJ1-5, the V gene TRBV4-1, with TRBD1 as a possible D gene (5 bases). The V and J ends lost 6 bases and 2 bases respectively, with 17 bases between them. There are 16 residues in the CDR3. CDR1 is MGHRA and CDR2 is YSYEKL in the germline V gene. The CDR3 coding sequence is TGCGCCAGCAGTGTTTTAATGGGACGGCGCAATCAGCCCCAGCATTTT. It yields the protein CASSVLMGRRNQPQHF.

The rearrangement uses TRBV7-8 and TRBJ2-1, with unresolved D. This CDR3 is 15 amino acids long. The V gene lost 3 bases and the J gene lost 4 bases, with 13 bases spanning the gap. Germline V gene data show CDR1 as SGHVS and CDR2 as FQNEAQ. CDR3 bases: TGTGCCAGCAGCTTCAACAATGCCCGTTACAATGAGCAGTTCTTC. This sequence encodes CASSFNNARYNEQFF.

The chain employs TRBV10-1 and TRBJ2-7; the match to TRBD2 covers 8 bases. The germline gives CDR1 WNHNN, CDR2 SYGVQD (reference sequence). V dropped 4 bases and J dropped 2; count of bases not matched to a gene: 4. CDR3 length: 14 amino acids. CDR3 amino acids: CASSGSGDPYEQYF. DNA of the CDR3: TGCGCCAGCAGTGGTAGCGGGGACCCCTACGAGCAGTACTTC.

The V and J genes are TRBV3-1 and TRBJ2-5; weak D call: TRBD2 (5 bases). Trimming cost V 8 bases and J 2 bases, with 15 bases left between them. Germline CDR1 LGHDT, CDR2 YNNKEL (reference sequence). The CDR3 length is 14 residues. CDR3 in DNA: TGTGCCAGCTCCGGGAAGGGCCATCAAGAGACCCAGTACTTC. Translated: CASSGKGHQETQYF.

This chain uses TRBV20-1 with TRBJ2-3; 10 positions agree with TRBD2. The V and J ends lost 3 bases and 0 bases, in that order; junction bases with no gene match: 9. This CDR3 spans 17 amino acids. CDR1 DFQATT and CDR2 SNEGSKA come from the germline V gene (reference sequence). The CDR3 region has the DNA TGCAGTGCTAGGAAACTAGCGGGGTGGGGTAGCACAGATACGCAGTATTTT. Amino acids: CSARKLAGWGSTDTQYF.

In its sample, this clonotype was seen a few times. This chain uses TRBV5-1 with TRBJ2-2; D is unclear. The germline CDR1 and CDR2 sequences are SGHRS and YFSETQ. The CDR3 runs to 13 residues. Trimming took off 1 base at V and 8 bases at J, with 9 bases between the two ends. For the CDR3, the DNA is TGCGCCAGCAGCTTGCACATTCCTGGGGAGCTGTTTTTT. It encodes CASSLHIPGELFF.

This chain links TRBV20-1 with TRBJ2-3, with D unresolved. Germline V lookup: CDR1 DFQATT, CDR2 SNEGSKA (reference sequence). The CDR3 has 12 amino acids. Trimming cost V 6 bases and J 2 bases, with 9 bases left between them. The CDR3, as DNA: TGCAGTGCCCGAAGCCACACAGATACGCAGTATTTT. Translation: CSARSHTDTQYF.

CDR3 amino acids: CASSSQGTLHEQYF. As DNA, the CDR3 is TGTGCCAGCTCATCACAGGGGACTCTTCACGAGCAGTACTTC. The genes are TRBV18 and TRBJ2-7; TRBD1 might be the D (7 bases). This CDR3 has 14 amino acids. The ends were cut back, 5 bases at V and 5 bases at J, with 16 bases in the middle. Germline lookup yields CDR1 KGHSH and CDR2 LQKENI.

The chain joins TRBV4-1 to TRBJ1-3; D is undetermined. This CDR3 comprises 13 residues. In germline, CDR1 is MGHRA, CDR2 YSYEKL. Trimming removed 5 bases from V and 4 bases from J, with 9 bases in between. This CDR3 reads CASSSPGGNTIYF. The CDR3 DNA reads as TGCGCCAGCAGCTCCCCCGGGGGAAACACCATATATTTT.

The table lists this clonotype with a few counts. The chain recombines TRBV12-3 or TRBV12-4 with TRBJ1-5; TRBD1 is a possible D gene (6 bases). V was pared by 3 bases and J by 0 bases, with 18 bases between. The CDR3 sequence is 18 residues long. CDR3 DNA sequence: TGTGCCAGCAGTTTTGTGGCAGGGGCCCTCAATAGCAATCAGCCCCAGCATTTT. The encoded protein is CASSFVAGALNSNQPQHF.

The rearrangement uses TRBV12-3 or TRBV12-4 and TRBJ2-2, with D possibly being TRBD1 (7 bases). Trimming pared 7 bases from V and 4 bases from J, leaving 19 bases between. The CDR3 loop spans 16 amino acids. Here the CDR3 reads CASNLEGAEGTGELFF. CDR3 bases: TGTGCCAGCAACCTCGAGGGGGCGGAGGGCACCGGGGAGCTGTTTTTT.

The chain couples TRBV2 to TRBJ2-7, with 9 nucleotides matching TRBD2. V dropped 3 bases and J dropped 4; count of bases not matched to a gene: 7. This CDR3 has 15 residues. Germline lookup yields CDR1 SNHLY and CDR2 FYNNEI. CDR3: CASSEREGRTYEQYF. CDR3 coding DNA: TGTGCCAGCAGTGAGCGGGAGGGCAGGACTTACGAGCAGTACTTC. Looking up the rest from reference TRBV2 and TRBJ2-7 gives the full variable domain: EPEVTQTPSHQVTQMGQEVILRCVPISNHLYFYWYRQILGQKVEFLVSFYNNEISEKSEIFDDQFSVERPDGSNFTLKIRSTKLEDSAMYFCASSEREGRTYEQYFGPGTRLTVT.

The CDR3 loop is CATSVSTQEKLFF. CDR3 in DNA: TGTGCCACCTCTGTTTCGACTCAAGAAAAACTGTTTTTT. The rearrangement links TRBV15 to TRBJ1-4; D unresolved. Germline V lookup: CDR1 LNHNV, CDR2 YYDKDF (reference sequence). The CDR3 is 13 amino acids. Trimming pared 8 bases from V and 8 bases from J, leaving 15 bases between.

This clonotype turned up a few times. The rearrangement uses TRBV20-1 and TRBJ2-2; D remains unclear. CDR1 and CDR2 from the germline V gene are DFQATT and SNEGSKA (reference sequence). Trimming shortened V by 4 bases and J by 0 bases, and 12 bases separated the two germline ends. The CDR3 covers 15 residues. The CDR3 DNA sequence: TGCAGTGCTACCCGACCCCGGACGAACACCGGGGAGCTGTTTTTT. Residues: CSATRPRTNTGELFF.

The V call is TRBV20-1, the J call TRBJ2-5, with D unclear. The V and J ends lost 5 bases and 4 bases respectively, with 20 bases between them. Germline CDR1 DFQATT, CDR2 SNEGSKA (reference sequence). The CDR3 has 15 amino acids. The CDR3 reads CSAGRTGETPETQYF. CDR3 DNA: TGCAGTGCTGGAAGGACGGGTGAAACTCCAGAGACCCAGTACTTC.

This clonotype was counted between two and nine times. The V call is TRBV5-1, the J call TRBJ2-5; D is undetermined. The V and J ends lost 2 bases and 2 bases respectively, with 10 bases between them. The CDR3 spans 14 residues. Germline CDR1 SGHRS, CDR2 YFSETQ. The CDR3 is CASSLDGLQETQYF. CDR3 nucleotide sequence: TGCGCCAGCAGCTTAGACGGGTTGCAAGAGACCCAGTACTTC.

This clonotype was recorded many times. This sequence joins TRBV20-1 and TRBJ2-5; D unclear. Germline CDR1 reads DFQATT; CDR2 reads SNEGSKA (reference sequence). CDR3 length: 11 residues. Trimming pared 2 bases from V and 1 base from J, leaving 2 bases between. Written as DNA, the CDR3 is TGCAGTGCTAGATCCCAAGAGACCCAGTACTTC. Its protein product is CSARSQETQYF.

The chain joins TRBV10-3 to TRBJ2-1; 8 bases are shared with TRBD2. The germline V gene encodes CDR1 ENHRY and CDR2 SYGVKD. CDR3 length: 14 residues. J lost 0 bases, V lost 6 bases, and 1 base had no gene match. The CDR3 protein is CAISAGGSYNEQFF. The CDR3 coding sequence is TGTGCCATCAGCGCGGGGGGCTCCTACAATGAGCAGTTCTTC.

Only a few counts were recorded for this clonotype. This chain joins TRBV10-3 and TRBJ2-5, with D possibly TRBD1 on 5 matching bases. The germline V gene encodes CDR1 ENHRY and CDR2 SYGVKD. V was cut by 3 bases and J by 2 bases, with 13 bases left in between. The CDR3 runs 15 residues. CDR3 residues: CAISELSTAQETQYF. The CDR3 DNA sequence: TGTGCCATCAGTGAATTATCGACAGCTCAAGAGACCCAGTACTTC.

This clonotype was observed a few times. The rearrangement uses TRBV20-1 and TRBJ2-1; 10 bases are a match to TRBD2. Germline CDR1 reads DFQATT; CDR2 reads SNEGSKA (reference sequence). Germline trimming cut 6 bases from V and 1 base from J; bases unmatched to any gene: 6. CDR3 length equals 15 residues. The DNA for the CDR3 is TGCAGTGCCCGAGGGGGACTAGCGTCCTACAATGAGCAGTTCTTC. Its translation is CSARGGLASYNEQFF.

This clonotype was observed a handful of times. The rearrangement links TRBV20-1 to TRBJ1-6; no clear D gene. V dropped 3 bases and J dropped 3 bases, with 9 bases sitting between them. In germline, CDR1 is DFQATT, CDR2 SNEGSKA (reference sequence). The CDR3 spans 14 residues. CDR3 residues: CSARKGSYNSPLHF. CDR3 nucleotides: TGCAGTGCTAGGAAAGGGAGCTATAATTCACCCCTCCACTTT.

In this sample, this clonotype turned up a few times. This chain connects TRBV13 to TRBJ1-1; D is uncertain. The CDR3 totals 13 residues. Germline loops: CDR1 PRHDT, CDR2 FYEKMQ (reference sequence). Trimming stripped 2 bases from V and 5 bases from J, with 9 bases between. In nucleotides, the CDR3 is TGTGCCAGCAGCTTATACCTCCGGACTGAAGCTTTCTTT. Amino acid sequence: CASSLYLRTEAFF.

V and J are TRBV27 and TRBJ2-2, with 12 nucleotides matching TRBD2. The CDR3 loop spans 19 amino acids. Germline V gene lookup returns CDR1 MNHEY and CDR2 SMNVEV (reference sequence). The V gene end was trimmed by 3 bases and the J gene end by 4 bases; junction bases not matched to a gene: 12. In DNA form, the CDR3 reads TGTGCCAGCAGTTTTTGGGCTAGCGGGGGGGGCCGGGGCACCGGGGAGCTGTTTTTT. As protein: CASSFWASGGGRGTGELFF.

CDR3 sequence reads: CSVAIPYTDTQYF. The CDR3 bases are TGCAGCGTTGCTATACCCTACACAGATACGCAGTATTTT. V and J are TRBV29-1 and TRBJ2-3; no reliable D call. CDR1 is SQVTM and CDR2 is ANQGSEA in the germline V gene. V lost 4 bases to trimming and J lost 2 bases, with 10 bases between them. The CDR3 loop spans 13 amino acids.

This chain joins TRBV12-3 or TRBV12-4 and TRBJ2-7, with TRBD1 matching over 11 bases. The CDR3 consists of 15 residues. The V gene end was trimmed by 6 bases and the J gene end by 5 bases; junction bases not matched to a gene: 9. In DNA, the CDR3 is TGTGCCAGCAGCTACTTGGGACAGGGGGACCACGAGCAGTACTTC. Translated: CASSYLGQGDHEQYF.

The sample holds one count of this clonotype. The V and J genes are TRBV4-1 and TRBJ2-7; maybe TRBD1 (6 bases). The CDR3 has 15 residues. V shed 4 bases and J shed 2 bases, with 15 bases lying between them. Germline CDR1 is MGHRA and CDR2 is YSYEKL. This CDR3 reads CASSRTVQSTYEQYF. DNA for the CDR3: TGCGCCAGCAGCCGGACAGTCCAGTCGACCTACGAGCAGTACTTC.

The J gene is TRBJ2-1, the V gene TRBV4-1; TRBD1 or TRBD2 may be the D gene (6 bases each). Germline V gives CDR1 MGHRA, CDR2 YSYEKL. The CDR3 runs 16 residues. The V end was cut by 1 base, the J end by 4 bases, with 14 bases between. The CDR3 reads CASSQVFGGHYNEQFF. CDR3 sequence (DNA): TGCGCCAGCAGCCAAGTTTTCGGGGGACATTACAATGAGCAGTTCTTC.

This clonotype was seen a few times. CDR3 DNA sequence: TGTGCCAGCAGCTTAGTGGCCACACCCTATGGCTACACCTTC. Residues: CASSLVATPYGYTF. The rearrangement links TRBV7-9 to TRBJ1-2; D is unclear. The V gene's germline CDR1 is SEHNR and CDR2 FQNEAQ (reference sequence). The CDR3 loop spans 14 amino acids. V lost 1 base and J 4 bases, leaving 10 bases between the germline ends.

This chain connects TRBV20-1 to TRBJ2-3; TRBD2 matches at 8 bases. V trimming: 3 bases; J trimming: 1 base; junction bases outside the gene matches: 6. Germline CDR1 is DFQATT and CDR2 is SNEGSKA (reference sequence). The CDR3 totals 15 residues. CDR3 sequence reads: CSARGPAGGTDTQYF. The CDR3 bases are TGCAGTGCTAGGGGGCCAGCGGGGGGCACAGATACGCAGTATTTT.

The chain couples TRBV18 to TRBJ2-3; D might be TRBD1 or TRBD2, each matching 6 bases. Trimming shortened V by 1 base and J by 2 bases, and 13 bases separated the two germline ends. Germline values: CDR1 KGHSH, CDR2 LQKENI. The CDR3 is 16 residues long. The CDR3 sequence is CASSPLYGGNTDTQYF. In DNA form, the CDR3 reads TGTGCCAGCTCACCACTCTACGGGGGCAACACAGATACGCAGTATTTT.

This clonotype has only a few counts. This chain connects TRBV3-1 to TRBJ2-1, with 7 bases fitting TRBD1. Germline CDR1 LGHDT, CDR2 YNNKEL (reference sequence). The junction had 13 bases not matched to a gene; V was cut back by 4 bases and J by 7 bases. This CDR3 comprises 16 residues. In DNA form, the CDR3 reads TGTGCCAGCAGCCTTAGACAGGGTTCATTTGAGAATGAGCAGTTCTTC. Its translation: CASSLRQGSFENEQFF.